This T cell receptor (beta chain) was captured in a study of tumor and adjacent non-tumor tissue in lung cancer. Overall study findings and caveats: Compared with tumor, normal lung showed significantly lower TCR diversity.

This sample's RNA came from whole unsorted tissue. Distant lung tissue was collected more than 3 cm away from the tumor edge. On this clonotype itself: Its antigen is currently unknown. In this CDR3 the conserved last residue, phenylalanine or tryptophan, is missing, so a read error is likely.

The CDR3 sequence is 12 residues long. Germline CDR1 and CDR2: MGHRA and YSYEKL. A modified ARM-PCR protocol with three rounds of nested PCR amplified TCRbeta. MiXCR, applied by TCRdb to the multiplex PCR reads, yields one record per CDR3 protein. The sample consists of 40,000 to 45,000 distinct CDR3 sequences, approximately 59% of them appearing once. The sample consisted of distant non-tumor lung tissue. This clonotype originated in a woman aged 40 to 55 with non-small cell lung cancer. V usage is TRBV4-1 and J usage is TRBJ2-7; D may correspond to TRBD1 or TRBD2 (6 bases each). Here the CDR3 reads CVRSHEGGEQYI. The CDR3 region has the DNA TGCGTCAGGAGCCACGAGGGGGGAGAGCAGTACATC.